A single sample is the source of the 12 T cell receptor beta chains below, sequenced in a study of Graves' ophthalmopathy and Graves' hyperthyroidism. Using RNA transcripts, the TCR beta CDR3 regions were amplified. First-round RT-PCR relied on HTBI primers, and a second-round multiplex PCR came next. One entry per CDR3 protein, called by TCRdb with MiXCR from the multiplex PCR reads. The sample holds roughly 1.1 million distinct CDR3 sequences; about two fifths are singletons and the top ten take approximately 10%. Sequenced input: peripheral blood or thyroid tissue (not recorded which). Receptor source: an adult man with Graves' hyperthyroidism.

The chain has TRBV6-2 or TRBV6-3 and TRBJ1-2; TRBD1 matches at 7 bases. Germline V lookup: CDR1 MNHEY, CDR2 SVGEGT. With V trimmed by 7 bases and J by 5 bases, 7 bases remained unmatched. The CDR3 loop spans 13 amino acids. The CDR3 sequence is CASTPTGQYGYTF. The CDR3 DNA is TGTGCCAGCACCCCGACAGGGCAATATGGCTACACCTTC.

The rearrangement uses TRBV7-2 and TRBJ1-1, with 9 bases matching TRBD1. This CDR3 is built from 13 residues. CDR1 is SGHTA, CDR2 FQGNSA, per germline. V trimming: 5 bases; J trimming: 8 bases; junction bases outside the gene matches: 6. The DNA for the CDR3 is TGTGCCAGCAGCGGCCGGACAGGGGTCGAAGCTTTCTTT. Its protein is CASSGRTGVEAFF. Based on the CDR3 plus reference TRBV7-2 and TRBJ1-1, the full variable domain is GAGVSQSPSNKVTEKGKDVELRCDPISGHTALYWYRQSLGQGLEFLIYFQGNSAPDKSGLPSDRFSAERTGGSVSTLTIQRTQQEDSAVYLCASSGRTGVEAFFGQGTRLTVV.

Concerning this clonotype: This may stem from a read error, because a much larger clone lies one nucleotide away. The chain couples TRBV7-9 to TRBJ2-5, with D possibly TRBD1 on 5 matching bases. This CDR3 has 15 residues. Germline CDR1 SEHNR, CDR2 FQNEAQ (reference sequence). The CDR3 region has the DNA TGTGCCAGCAGCTTGGATGGGTCGGACAAAGAGACCCAGCACTTC. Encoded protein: CASSLDGSDKETQHF.

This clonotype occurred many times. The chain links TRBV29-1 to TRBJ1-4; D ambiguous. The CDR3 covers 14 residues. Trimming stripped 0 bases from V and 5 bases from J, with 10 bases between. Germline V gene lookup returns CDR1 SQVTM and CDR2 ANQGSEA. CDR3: CSVEDHSGNEKLFF. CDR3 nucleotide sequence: TGCAGCGTTGAAGATCATAGCGGGAATGAAAAACTGTTTTTT.

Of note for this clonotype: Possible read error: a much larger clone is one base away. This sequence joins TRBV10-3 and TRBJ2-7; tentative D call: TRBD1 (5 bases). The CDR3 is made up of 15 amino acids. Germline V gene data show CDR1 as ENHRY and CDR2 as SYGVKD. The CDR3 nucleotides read TGTGCCAGCAGTGACCAACAGGCGATCTCCTACGAGCAGTACTTC. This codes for CASSDQQAISYEQYF.

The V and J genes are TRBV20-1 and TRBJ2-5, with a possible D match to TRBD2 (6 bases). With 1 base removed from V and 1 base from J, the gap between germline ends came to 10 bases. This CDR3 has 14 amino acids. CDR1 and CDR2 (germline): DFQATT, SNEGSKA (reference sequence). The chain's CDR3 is CSARGAGSQETQYF. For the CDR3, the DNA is TGCAGTGCTAGAGGGGCCGGGAGCCAAGAGACCCAGTACTTC.

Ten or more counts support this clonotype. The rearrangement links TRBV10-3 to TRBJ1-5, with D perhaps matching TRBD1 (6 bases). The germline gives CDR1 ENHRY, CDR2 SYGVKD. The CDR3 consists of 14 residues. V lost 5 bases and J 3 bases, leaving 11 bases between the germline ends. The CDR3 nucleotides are TGTGCCATCAGTTTCAGGGGCGACAATCAGCCCCAGCATTTT. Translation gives CAISFRGDNQPQHF.

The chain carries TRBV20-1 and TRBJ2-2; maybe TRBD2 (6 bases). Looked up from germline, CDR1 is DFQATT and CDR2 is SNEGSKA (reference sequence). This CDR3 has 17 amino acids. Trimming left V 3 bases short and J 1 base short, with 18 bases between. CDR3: CSASGPEGGGNTGELFF. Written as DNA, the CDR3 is TGCAGTGCTAGCGGGCCGGAGGGCGGAGGGAACACCGGGGAGCTGTTTTTT.

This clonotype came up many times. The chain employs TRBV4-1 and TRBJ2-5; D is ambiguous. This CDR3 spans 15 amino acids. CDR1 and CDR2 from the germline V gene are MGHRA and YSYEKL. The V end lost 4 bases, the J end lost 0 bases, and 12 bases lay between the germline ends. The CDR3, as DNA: TGCGCCAGCAGCCTCGTCATGGGGTACCAAGAGACCCAGTACTTC. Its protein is CASSLVMGYQETQYF.

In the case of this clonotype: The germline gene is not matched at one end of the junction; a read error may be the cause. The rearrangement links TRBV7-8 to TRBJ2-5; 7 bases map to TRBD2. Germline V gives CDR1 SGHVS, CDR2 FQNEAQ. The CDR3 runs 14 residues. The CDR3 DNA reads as TGTGCCGGCAGCACCGGCCAGCGGGGCGTGGCCCAGTACTTC. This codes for CAGSTGQRGVAQYF. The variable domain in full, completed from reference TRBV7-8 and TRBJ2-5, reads GAGVSQSPRYKVAKRGQDVALRCDPISGHVSLFWYQQALGQGPEFLTYFQNEAQLDKSGLPSDRFFAERPEGSVSTLKIQRTQQEDSAVYLCAGSTGQRGVAQYFGPGTRLLVL.

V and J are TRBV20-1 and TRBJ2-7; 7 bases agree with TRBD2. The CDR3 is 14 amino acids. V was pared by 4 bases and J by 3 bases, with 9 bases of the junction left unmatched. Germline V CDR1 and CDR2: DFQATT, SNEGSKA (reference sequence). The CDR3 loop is CSAIRRAGVYEQYF. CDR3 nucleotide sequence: TGCAGTGCTATTCGACGGGCGGGAGTCTACGAGCAGTACTTC.

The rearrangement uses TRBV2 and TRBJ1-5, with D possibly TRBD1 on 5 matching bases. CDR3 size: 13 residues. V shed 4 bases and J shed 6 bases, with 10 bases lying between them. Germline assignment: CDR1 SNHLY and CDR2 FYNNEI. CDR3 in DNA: TGTGCCAGCAGTGTCCAGGGAAGTCAGCCCCAGCATTTT. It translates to CASSVQGSQPQHF.